These T cell receptor beta chains were read from a single sample in a study of OX40 agonist ivuxolimab in advanced cancers. The repertoire was sequenced with immunoSEQ multiplex PCR; TCRdb's copy has only in-frame clones and lacks some. The data hold approximately 86,000 clones, with around nine tenths observed a single time. The material sequenced was CD4+ or CD8+ T cells sorted from blood, taken in a trial of the OX40 agonist ivuxolimab. Receptor source: an adult with an advanced solid tumor such as melanoma, head and neck, liver or kidney cancer. CDR3s include the opening cysteine and the closing phenylalanine or tryptophan. A D gene is named only where the DNA matches it firmly. Size is stated for part of the rows, as once, few or many counts, or as a class when the clone is expanded.

d_call: NA; v_call: TRBV4-1; clone_size: NA; j_call: TRBJ2-2; cdr3_aa: CASSLGLVTTPGELFF; cdr3_nt: TGCGCCAGCAGCCTCGGCTTGGTCACCACACCCGGGGAGCTGTTTTTT
d_call: TRBD1; v_call: TRBV6-6; clone_size: NA; j_call: TRBJ2-5; cdr3_aa: CASSSQGQGETQYF; cdr3_nt: TGTGCCAGCAGTTCACAGGGGCAGGGGGAGACCCAGTACTTC
d_call: NA; v_call: TRBV28; clone_size: NA; j_call: TRBJ2-7; cdr3_aa: CASSRNEQYF; cdr3_nt: TGTGCCAGCAGTCGAAACGAGCAGTACTTC
d_call: NA; v_call: TRBV19; clone_size: NA; j_call: TRBJ2-7; cdr3_aa: CASSIGAEAPYEQYF; cdr3_nt: TGTGCCAGTAGTATAGGAGCGGAGGCCCCCTACGAGCAGTACTTC
d_call: NA; v_call: TRBV28; clone_size: NA; j_call: TRBJ2-5; cdr3_aa: CASSPRDWSQETQYF; cdr3_nt: TGTGCCAGCAGCCCCCGGGACTGGAGCCAAGAGACCCAGTACTTC
d_call: TRBD1; v_call: TRBV10-1; clone_size: NA; j_call: TRBJ2-7; cdr3_aa: CASSPAPGQEDEQYF; cdr3_nt: TGCGCCAGCAGCCCTGCTCCGGGACAGGAGGACGAGCAGTACTTC
d_call: NA; v_call: TRBV5-1; clone_size: NA; j_call: TRBJ1-1; cdr3_aa: CASSLQTGNTEAFF; cdr3_nt: TGCGCCAGCAGCTTACAGACCGGGAACACTGAAGCTTTCTTT
d_call: NA; v_call: TRBV7-2; clone_size: NA; j_call: TRBJ1-1; cdr3_aa: CASRIREGGDTEAFF; cdr3_nt: TGTGCCAGCCGAATCAGGGAAGGGGGAGACACTGAAGCTTTCTTT
d_call: TRBD2; v_call: TRBV7-2; clone_size: NA; j_call: TRBJ2-3; cdr3_aa: CASNIAGGISTDTQYF; cdr3_nt: TGTGCCAGCAACATAGCGGGGGGAATTAGCACAGATACGCAGTATTTT
d_call: NA; v_call: TRBV28; clone_size: NA; j_call: TRBJ2-7; cdr3_aa: CASSQIYEQYF; cdr3_nt: TGTGCCAGCAGCCAAATCTACGAGCAGTACTTC
d_call: TRBD2; v_call: TRBV4-3; clone_size: once; j_call: TRBJ2-2; cdr3_aa: CASSQGLAGGANTGELFF; cdr3_nt: TGCGCCAGCAGCCAAGGCCTAGCGGGAGGAGCGAACACCGGGGAGCTGTTTTTT
d_call: TRBD1; v_call: TRBV2; clone_size: NA; j_call: TRBJ1-4; cdr3_aa: CASSQQGGDNEKLFF; cdr3_nt: TGTGCCAGCAGTCAACAGGGGGGGGATAATGAAAAACTGTTTTTT
d_call: NA; v_call: TRBV27; clone_size: NA; j_call: TRBJ1-1; cdr3_aa: CASSLSWGRAEAFF; cdr3_nt: TGTGCCAGCAGTTTATCATGGGGGAGGGCTGAAGCTTTCTTT